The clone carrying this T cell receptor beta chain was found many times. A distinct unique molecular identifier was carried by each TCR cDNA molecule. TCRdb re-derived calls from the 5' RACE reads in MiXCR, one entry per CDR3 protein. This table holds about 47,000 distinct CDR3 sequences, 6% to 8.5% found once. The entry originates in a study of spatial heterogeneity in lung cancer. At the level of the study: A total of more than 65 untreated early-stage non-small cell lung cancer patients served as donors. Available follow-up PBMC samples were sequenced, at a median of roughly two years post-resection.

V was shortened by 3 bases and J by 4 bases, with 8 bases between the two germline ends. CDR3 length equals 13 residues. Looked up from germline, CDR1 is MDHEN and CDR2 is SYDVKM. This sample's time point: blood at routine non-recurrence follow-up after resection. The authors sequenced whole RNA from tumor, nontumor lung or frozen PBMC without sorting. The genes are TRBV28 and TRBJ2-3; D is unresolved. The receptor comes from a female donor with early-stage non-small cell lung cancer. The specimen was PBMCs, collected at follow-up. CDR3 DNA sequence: TGTGCCAGCAGTTTCCCAGTGGCAGATACGCAGTATTTT. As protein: CASSFPVADTQYF.